This TCR beta chain was captured by sequencing in a study of cytomegalovirus exposure and HLA in healthy donors. With 60 Vbeta and 13 Jbeta primers, the PCR was carried out. The table came from immunoSEQ multiplex PCR; TCRdb's copy has only in-frame clones and leaves some out. The sample yields around 87,000 clones, around 85% seen once. In the case of this clone: What it binds is not known.

Study outcomes and limitations: Later analysis associated a missense DCLRE1C variant with TCR beta V- and J-gene trimming. A later analysis appeared to link common viral pathogens to several of the most significant clusters. Data from an earlier analysis indicated that most TCR beta V segments were productive either about 87% or about 30% of the time. By HLA locus, TCR association rates varied in a later analysis, with DRB1 showing the most and HLA-C the fewest.

CDR3 length equals 11 residues. The V end lost 7 bases, the J end lost 6 bases, and 10 bases lay between the germline ends. Germline lookup yields CDR1 MDHEN and CDR2 SYDVKM. The sample was PBMCs. The V gene is TRBV28, the J gene TRBJ2-7; D unresolved. This TCR was recovered from a girl aged 2-10 years in good health and CMV-seropositive. The CDR3, as DNA: TGTGCCAGCAACTTTCTAGGCGAGCAGTACTTC. Translating gives CASNFLGEQYF.